Listed here are 27 T cell receptor beta chains from one sample, sequenced in a study of OX40 agonist ivuxolimab in advanced cancers. Some clones are missing from TCRdb's copy, which holds only in-frame ones; the method was immunoSEQ multiplex PCR. The sample lists 60,000 to 70,000 clones, 75% to 90% occurring once. Sequencing used CD4+ or CD8+ T cells sorted from blood, obtained in a trial of the OX40 agonist ivuxolimab. The origin of the receptors is an adult with an advanced solid tumor such as melanoma, head and neck, liver or kidney cancer.

V is TRBV10-3 and J is TRBJ1-2; TRBD1 matches at 7 bases. Unmatched junction bases numbered 4, after V lost 2 bases and J lost 4 bases. Looked up from germline, CDR1 is ENHRY and CDR2 is SYGVKD. The CDR3 consists of 14 residues. The CDR3: CAISETGQSYGYTF. In DNA, the CDR3 is TGTGCCATCAGTGAGACGGGACAGAGCTATGGCTACACCTTC.

The rearrangement joins TRBV7-9 to TRBJ1-2; D possibly corresponds to TRBD1 (5 bases). The CDR3 has 15 residues. The germline V gene has CDR1 SEHNR and CDR2 FQNEAQ (reference sequence). Trimming stripped 0 bases from V and 6 bases from J, with 14 bases between. The CDR3 nucleotides are TGTGCCAGCAGCTTAGCGGGAGGAGACAGTAATGGCTACACCTTC. It yields the protein CASSLAGGDSNGYTF.

This clone has only a few counts. V gene TRBV10-1 combines with J gene TRBJ1-5; the match to TRBD1 covers 7 bases. Germline CDR1 WNHNN, CDR2 SYGVQD (reference sequence). The CDR3 loop spans 13 amino acids. J lost 5 bases, V lost 5 bases, and 3 bases had no gene match. CDR3 nucleotide sequence: TGCGCCAGCAGTAGGGGGCCTGATCAGCCCCAGCATTTT. The encoded protein is CASSRGPDQPQHF.

This clone was counted a few times. The V and J genes are TRBV6-6 and TRBJ2-3; no firm D call. There are 15 residues in the CDR3. CDR1 MNHNY and CDR2 SVGAGI come from the germline V gene (reference sequence). V was cut by 0 bases and J by 2 bases, with 9 bases left in between. The CDR3: CASSYSGRNTDTQYF. The DNA of the CDR3 is TGTGCCAGCAGTTACTCAGGCAGAAACACAGATACGCAGTATTTT.

The genes are TRBV28 and TRBJ2-7; 8 nucleotides align to TRBD2. CDR3 length: 15 residues. Germline CDR1 and CDR2: MDHEN and SYDVKM. The junction had 7 bases not matched to a gene; V was cut back by 3 bases and J by 3 bases. The CDR3 coding sequence is TGTGCCAGCAGTTTTTTCAGCGGGAGCTTCTACGAGCAGTACTTC. It encodes CASSFFSGSFYEQYF.

The V call is TRBV19, the J call TRBJ2-7; 10 bases map to TRBD2. Unmatched junction bases numbered 4, after V lost 5 bases and J lost 3 bases. This CDR3 is built from 14 residues. CDR1 is LNHDA and CDR2 is SQIVND in the germline V gene (reference sequence). The DNA for the CDR3 is TGTGCCAGTAGTCAGATAGCGGGAGGCTACGAGCAGTACTTC. Translated, it gives CASSQIAGGYEQYF.

V is TRBV7-2 and J is TRBJ2-7; D is undetermined. Germline CDR1 reads SGHTA; CDR2 reads FQGNSA. CDR3 length equals 12 residues. With 4 bases removed from V and 3 bases from J, the gap between germline ends came to 7 bases. The CDR3 loop is CASSSDVYEQYF. For the CDR3, the DNA is TGTGCCAGCAGCTCGGACGTCTACGAGCAGTACTTC.

This clone was picked up one time. This chain links TRBV7-9 with TRBJ2-6, with a possible D match to TRBD1 (5 bases). The CDR3 is 17 amino acids. Deletions cut 5 bases from V and 4 bases from J, with 18 bases between. Looked up from germline, CDR1 is SEHNR and CDR2 is FQNEAQ (reference sequence). In DNA form, the CDR3 reads TGTGCCAGCAGCGCAGCAGAGGCAGGGTTCGGGGCCAACGTCCTGACTTTC. It yields the protein CASSAAEAGFGANVLTF.

V is TRBV29-1 and J is TRBJ1-2; no firm D call. Germline V gene sequence: CDR1 SQVTM, CDR2 ANQGSEA. V lost 3 bases and J 6 bases, leaving 11 bases between the germline ends. This CDR3 region has 12 residues. CDR3 sequence: CSVDFPPNGYTF. The CDR3 DNA follows: TGCAGCGTTGATTTCCCTCCCAATGGCTACACCTTC.

The V call is TRBV7-2, the J call TRBJ1-2; the match to TRBD1 covers 7 bases. The V and J ends lost 1 base and 7 bases, in that order; junction bases with no gene match: 6. Per the germline V gene, CDR1 is SGHTA and CDR2 is FQGNSA. The CDR3 covers 14 residues. The CDR3 spells CASSLEQGIGGYTF. DNA for the CDR3: TGTGCCAGCAGCTTAGAACAGGGGATAGGTGGCTACACCTTC.

V and J are TRBV19 and TRBJ1-1; TRBD1 agrees at 8 bases. V lost 5 bases, J lost 7 bases, and 24 bases stayed unmatched. CDR3 length: 19 residues. CDR1 and CDR2 (germline): LNHDA, SQIVND (reference sequence). CDR3 sequence: CASSLHKTGTGGITDEAFF. CDR3 nucleotide sequence: TGTGCCAGTAGTTTACATAAGACCGGGACAGGCGGAATCACTGATGAAGCTTTCTTT.

The J gene is TRBJ1-2, the V gene TRBV18, with 7 bases that match TRBD1. V gave up 2 bases and J gave up 4 bases; unmatched junction bases: 7. Germline loops: CDR1 KGHSH, CDR2 LQKENI. This CDR3 is built from 15 residues. The CDR3, as DNA: TGTGCCAGCTCACCAAGTGAGGGGGCAAGCTATGGCTACACCTTC. Its translation is CASSPSEGASYGYTF.

This clone is labeled medium-sized. V gene TRBV19 combines with J gene TRBJ2-3; TRBD2 agrees at 7 bases. The V gene end was trimmed by 3 bases and the J gene end by 0 bases; junction bases not matched to a gene: 6. The CDR3 consists of 16 residues. Germline V CDR1 and CDR2: LNHDA, SQIVND (reference sequence). The chain's CDR3 is CASSMPGGSSTDTQYF. Written as DNA, the CDR3 is TGTGCCAGTAGTATGCCCGGGGGGTCTAGCACAGATACGCAGTATTTT.

The J gene is TRBJ1-2, the V gene TRBV6-5, with 7 bases that match TRBD1. CDR3 length: 15 residues. Germline CDR1 reads MNHEY; CDR2 reads SVGAGI. V gave up 0 bases and J gave up 7 bases; unmatched junction bases: 8. In DNA form, the CDR3 reads TGTGCCAGCAGTTACTCGTCCGACAGGGCGGCTGGCTACACCTTC. The encoded protein is CASSYSSDRAAGYTF.

A note on this clone: One end of the junction does not line up with germline, which may come from a read error. The V call is TRBV13, the J call TRBJ2-2; a weak D match, TRBD2 (6 bases). The CDR3 extends over 17 amino acids. The germline V gene encodes CDR1 PRHDT and CDR2 FYEKMQ (reference sequence). CDR3 loop: CASSFRSLREGTRELFF. CDR3 DNA: TGTGCCAGCAGCTTTCGAAGTTTGCGGGAAGGCACCAGGGAGCTGTTTTTT.

The chain recombines TRBV27 with TRBJ1-2; D might be TRBD1 (6 bases). V was shortened by 6 bases and J by 1 base, with 9 bases between the two germline ends. The CDR3 loop spans 13 amino acids. Per germline, CDR1 MNHEY and CDR2 SMNVEV (reference sequence). The CDR3 loop is CASSEGDNYGYTF. For the CDR3, the DNA is TGTGCCAGCAGCGAGGGGGATAACTATGGCTACACCTTC.

This clone turned up a few times. This sequence joins TRBV4-3 and TRBJ2-1; no clear D. CDR1 is LGHNA, CDR2 YSLEER, per germline. This CDR3 comprises 13 residues. Trimming pared 1 base from V and 4 bases from J, leaving 5 bases between. The CDR3 region has the DNA TGCGCCAGCAGCCAAGGGGCTTACAATGAGCAGTTCTTC. It specifies CASSQGAYNEQFF.

This clone was observed a handful of times. The chain employs TRBV6-1 and TRBJ2-7; weak D call: TRBD2 (6 bases). Trimming shortened V by 10 bases and J by 2 bases, and 15 bases separated the two germline ends. The CDR3 length is 13 residues. The germline V gene encodes CDR1 MNHNS and CDR2 SASEGT. CDR3 coding DNA: TGTGCCACCTCTTCGGAGGGGACCTACGAGCAGTACTTC. Translated: CATSSEGTYEQYF.

This clone was observed a handful of times. The CDR3 nucleotides are TGTGCCAGCAGCTTAAGGGTAGCGGCCTACCAAGCAGATACGCAGTATTTT. It specifies CASSLRVAAYQADTQYF. The chain carries TRBV7-6 and TRBJ2-3; perhaps TRBD2 as D (6 bases). Trimming shortened V by 2 bases and J by 4 bases, and 19 bases separated the two germline ends. Germline CDR1 and CDR2: SGHVS and FNYEAQ. The CDR3 consists of 17 residues.

The CDR3 DNA is TGTGCCAGCAGCGACGCGACACCTGCGGGGCAGTATTTT. Translating it yields CASSDATPAGQYF. The rearrangement joins TRBV9 to TRBJ2-3; maybe TRBD2 (5 bases). Looked up from germline, CDR1 is SGDLS and CDR2 is YYNGEE. This CDR3 is 13 amino acids long. Trimming removed 3 bases at V and 11 bases at J, with 16 bases between. Full variable domain (outside the CDR3, taken from reference TRBV9 and TRBJ2-3): DSGVTQTPKHLITATGQRVTLRCSPRSGDLSVYWYQQSLDQGLQFLIQYYNGEERAKGNILERFSAQQFPDLHSELNLSSLELGDSALYFCASSDATPAGQYFGPGTRLTVL.

The chain employs TRBV7-9 and TRBJ1-2; a weak D match, TRBD1 (5 bases). The V end lost 5 bases, the J end lost 8 bases, and 24 bases lay between the germline ends. CDR3 length: 16 amino acids. CDR1 and CDR2 from the germline V gene are SEHNR and FQNEAQ (reference sequence). This CDR3 is CASSRGGAEVVSGYTF. Written as DNA, the CDR3 is TGTGCCAGCAGCCGAGGAGGGGCCGAAGTTGTCTCCGGCTACACCTTC.

This sequence joins TRBV29-1 and TRBJ2-5; 8 bases align to TRBD1. The J call could be wrong; TRBJ2-7 is a better fit for the DNA end. Germline CDR1 SQVTM, CDR2 ANQGSEA. The CDR3 runs 13 residues. The CDR3 loop is CSVEGTGIYEQYF. The CDR3 DNA is TGCAGCGTTGAAGGGACAGGGATCTACGAGCAGTACTTC.

This chain links TRBV9 with TRBJ2-5; no definite D call. Trimming stripped 2 bases from V and 4 bases from J, with 12 bases between. CDR3 size: 14 residues. Germline V gene sequence: CDR1 SGDLS, CDR2 YYNGEE. This CDR3 is CASSVQVVGETQYF. The CDR3 nucleotides are TGTGCCAGCAGCGTCCAGGTGGTCGGAGAGACCCAGTACTTC.

This chain uses TRBV21-1 with TRBJ2-1; the table gives TRBD1 as D, unverified against the DNA. TRBV21-1 is a known pseudogene. This CDR3 has 19 amino acids. CDR3 residues: CASSKQLGAGTGGLHEQFF. Here the CDR3 DNA reads TGTGCCAGCAGCAAGCAGTTAGGCGCCGGGACAGGGGGCTTGCATGAGCAGTTCTTC.

The V and J genes are TRBV7-9 and TRBJ2-5, with D hard to call. The germline gives CDR1 SEHNR, CDR2 FQNEAQ (reference sequence). V dropped 1 base and J dropped 4 bases, with 4 bases sitting between them. The CDR3 totals 12 residues. CDR3 nucleotide sequence: TGTGCCAGCAGCTTAGACCGAGAGACCCAGTACTTC. It is translated as CASSLDRETQYF.

The chain recombines TRBV29-1 with TRBJ2-3; D remains ambiguous. In germline, CDR1 is SQVTM, CDR2 ANQGSEA. Trimming took off 3 bases at V and 1 base at J, with 8 bases between the two ends. The CDR3 sequence is 13 residues long. For the CDR3, the DNA is TGCAGCGTTGAGCCTGGGCGCACAGATACGCAGTATTTT. Its translation: CSVEPGRTDTQYF.

The chain combines TRBV12-5 with TRBJ1-1; 7 positions match TRBD1. The CDR3 length is 15 residues. V shed 4 bases, J shed 1 base, and the junction held 6 bases outside the gene matches. Germline-derived CDR1 and CDR2 are LGHNT and FRNRAP. The CDR3 loop reads CASGWTGTANTEAFF. As DNA, the CDR3 is TGTGCTAGTGGTTGGACCGGGACAGCGAACACTGAAGCTTTCTTT.